This TCR beta chain was documented in a study of post-analysis software for immune sequencing data. Study-wide findings and caveats: There were five TRBV segments more frequent in patients than controls, and TRBV5-6, TRBV5-1 and TRBV20-1 were among them. Significantly decreased normalized Chao1 diversity was recorded for multiple sclerosis patients relative to controls. Samples prepared in the same batch strongly co-clustered by F measure.

Presence of unique molecular identifiers characterized the TCR beta cDNA libraries. TCRdb reprocessed the PCR reads with MiXCR, giving one entry per CDR3 protein. The profile shows approximately 460,000 distinct CDR3 sequences, under 55% of them singletons. This clonotype appeared many times. Its target is unknown. This CDR3 has 13 amino acids. Germline CDR1 is MNHEY and CDR2 is SMNVEV (reference sequence). The V and J ends lost 3 bases and 11 bases respectively, with 16 bases between them. The sequence was collected from a girl aged 5-17 years with multiple sclerosis. The rearrangement links TRBV27 to TRBJ2-5; D may be TRBD1 (6 bases). The sample consisted of blood. CDR3 sequence reads: CASSFRTATRQYF. In DNA, the CDR3 is TGTGCCAGCAGTTTCCGGACAGCTACGAGGCAGTACTTC.